These 27 T cell receptor beta chains came from one sample sequenced in a study of T cell responses to AZD1222 COVID-19 vaccine. Data came from immunoSEQ multiplex PCR; TCRdb stores just in-frame clones and leaves some out. The sample holds some 100,000 clones, roughly 84% seen once. The sample here was peripheral blood, taken 28 days after the second AZD1222 dose. These receptors were collected from an adult who received the AZD1222 COVID-19 vaccine.

This clone was counted only a few times. The rearrangement joins TRBV10-3 to TRBJ1-2; 9 bases fit TRBD1. Germline loops: CDR1 ENHRY, CDR2 SYGVKD. There are 15 residues in the CDR3. V shed 0 bases, J shed 8 bases, and the junction held 7 bases outside the gene matches. The CDR3 sequence: CAISESNGQGRGYTF. CDR3 DNA sequence: TGTGCCATCAGTGAGTCGAACGGACAGGGGCGGGGCTACACCTTC.

J is TRBJ2-5 and V is TRBV5-8, with 12 bases lining up with TRBD1. The ends lost 3 bases at V and 5 bases at J; junction bases unmatched: 5. The CDR3 length is 15 residues. Germline CDR1 SGHTS, CDR2 YDEGEE. For the CDR3, the DNA is TGTGCCAGCAGCTCGCCGGGACAGGGGGCCGAGACCCAGTACTTC. This translates into CASSSPGQGAETQYF.

The CDR3 region has the DNA TGTGCCAGCAGCGTTGGGGGTAAAGCTTTCTTT. Its translation: CASSVGGKAFF. The chain carries TRBV27 and TRBJ1-1; a possible D gene is TRBD1 (5 bases). The germline gives CDR1 MNHEY, CDR2 SMNVEV (reference sequence). V lost 6 bases, J lost 9 bases, and 11 bases lay in between. This CDR3 comprises 11 residues.

This chain uses TRBV10-3 with TRBJ2-7; no firm D call. Trimming removed 1 base at V and 5 bases at J, with 18 bases between. This CDR3 has 16 residues. Germline-derived CDR1 and CDR2 are ENHRY and SYGVKD. The CDR3 coding sequence is TGTGCCATCAGTGAGTTGTTGGCTAGAGACTCTCACGAGCAGTACTTC. Residues: CAISELLARDSHEQYF.

The chain employs TRBV6-4 and TRBJ1-1, with TRBD1 identical over 7 bases. CDR1 and CDR2 (germline): MRHNA, SNTAGT. This CDR3 is built from 14 residues. V shed 4 bases and J 1 base; nucleotides not matched to a gene: 3. The CDR3 here is CASSADRANTEAFF. The CDR3 region has the DNA TGTGCCAGCAGTGCAGACAGGGCGAACACTGAAGCTTTCTTT.

The chain couples TRBV30 to TRBJ2-3; a possible D gene is TRBD2 (7 bases). Germline CDR1 GTSNPN, CDR2 SVGIG (reference sequence). Trimming left V 1 base short and J 3 bases short, with 14 bases between. The CDR3 is 15 amino acids. CDR3 sequence: CAWSGGRERTDTQYF. Here the CDR3 DNA reads TGTGCCTGGAGTGGGGGGCGGGAGAGGACAGATACGCAGTATTTT.

The chain combines TRBV24-1 with TRBJ1-2, with D hard to call. The CDR3 totals 13 residues. V was trimmed by 3 bases and J by 4 bases, leaving 8 bases between them. Per germline, CDR1 KGHDR and CDR2 SFDVKD. The DNA of the CDR3 is TGTGCCACCAGTGATCCCATTTCCTATGGCTACACCTTC. Translating gives CATSDPISYGYTF.

This clone was seen at least ten times. The rearrangement uses TRBV6-5 and TRBJ1-1; D not certain. The germline V gene encodes CDR1 MNHEY and CDR2 SVGAGI. The V gene lost 7 bases and the J gene lost 0 bases, with 9 bases spanning the gap. The CDR3 has 13 residues. As DNA, the CDR3 is TGTGCCAGCACATCAAGCTTGAACACTGAAGCTTTCTTT. It yields the protein CASTSSLNTEAFF.

The V and J genes are TRBV6-2 or TRBV6-3 and TRBJ2-1; 13 bases agree with TRBD2. Trimming cost V 2 bases and J 6 bases; bases outside gene matches: 7. The CDR3 contains 17 residues. Germline CDR1 is MNHEY and CDR2 is SVGEGT. CDR3 amino acids: CASSYTHRLAGGNEQFF. Here the CDR3 DNA reads TGTGCCAGCAGTTACACCCATCGACTAGCGGGGGGCAATGAGCAGTTCTTC.

In nucleotides, the CDR3 is TGTGCCAGCTCAGCAACCGAGGGGGAAAAACTGTTTTTT. This translates into CASSATEGEKLFF. This chain uses TRBV18 with TRBJ1-4; D is perhaps TRBD1 (5 bases). The CDR3 runs 13 residues. Germline V gives CDR1 KGHSH, CDR2 LQKENI. Trimming took 5 bases from V and 8 from J, leaving 12 bases between them.

The chain uses TRBV7-6 and TRBJ1-3; 9 positions agree with TRBD1. The CDR3 contains 15 residues. Germline trimming cut 3 bases from V and 1 base from J; bases unmatched to any gene: 1. Germline CDR1 SGHVS, CDR2 FNYEAQ. The CDR3 sequence: CASSLGQGSGNTIYF. DNA for the CDR3: TGTGCCAGCAGCTTGGGACAGGGTTCTGGAAACACCATATATTTT.

The V call is TRBV9, the J call TRBJ1-2, with 11 bases that match TRBD1. V gave up 3 bases and J gave up 8 bases; unmatched junction bases: 9. Germline lookup yields CDR1 SGDLS and CDR2 YYNGEE. The CDR3 is 15 amino acids. In DNA, the CDR3 is TGTGCCAGCAGCGATCGGACAGGGGGCGCCTACGGCTACACCTTC. Protein product: CASSDRTGGAYGYTF.

V and J are TRBV5-1 and TRBJ1-3, with D unclear. V was shortened by 4 bases and J by 8 bases, with 16 bases between the two germline ends. The CDR3 consists of 14 residues. Germline V gene lookup returns CDR1 SGHRS and CDR2 YFSETQ. CDR3 DNA: TGCGCCAGCAGCACTCGACCTGGTGGGGACACCATATATTTT. This encodes CASSTRPGGDTIYF.

V gene TRBV18 combines with J gene TRBJ2-7; 12 bases line up with TRBD2. Germline V lookup: CDR1 KGHSH, CDR2 LQKENI. The ends lost 4 bases at V and 6 bases at J; junction bases unmatched: 4. CDR3 size: 14 residues. The CDR3 nucleotides are TGTGCCAGCTCACGAGGGACTAGCGGGCTCGAGCAGTACTTC. It translates to CASSRGTSGLEQYF.

Turning to this clone: Within the sample, other DNA sequences also encode this same CDR3. The rearrangement links TRBV9 to TRBJ1-1, with D uncertain. Germline V gives CDR1 SGDLS, CDR2 YYNGEE. The CDR3 runs 13 residues. The V gene lost 0 bases and the J gene lost 2 bases, with 5 bases spanning the gap. The CDR3 DNA sequence: TGTGCCAGCAGCGTAGCGGGTAACACTGAAGCTTTCTTT. Translating gives CASSVAGNTEAFF.

Comments on this clone: This specimen includes other DNA sequences encoding the same CDR3. The chain joins TRBV4-1 to TRBJ2-7; 11 bases align to TRBD2. Germline CDR1 reads MGHRA; CDR2 reads YSYEKL. V trimming: 0 bases; J trimming: 4 bases; junction bases outside the gene matches: 5. CDR3 length: 16 amino acids. CDR3: CASSQDSLAGGYEQYF. CDR3 nucleotides: TGCGCCAGCAGCCAAGATTCTCTAGCGGGAGGATACGAGCAGTACTTC.

The chain uses TRBV7-2 and TRBJ1-5, with D hard to call. Trimming removed 1 base from V and 3 bases from J, with 10 bases in between. CDR3 length: 15 amino acids. Germline CDR1 is SGHTA and CDR2 is FQGNSA. The DNA for the CDR3 is TGTGCCAGCAGCTTAGAGGGCATTACCAATCAGCCCCAGCATTTT. It yields the protein CASSLEGITNQPQHF.

This sequence joins TRBV10-3 and TRBJ2-3; TRBD2 matches 7 bases. The CDR3 has 11 residues. Germline trimming cut 11 bases from V and 1 base from J; bases unmatched to any gene: 0. Germline-derived CDR1 and CDR2 are ENHRY and SYGVKD. CDR3 loop: CAGGGTDTQYF. For the CDR3, the DNA is TGTGCCGGGGGGGGCACAGATACGCAGTATTTT.

The rearrangement uses TRBV5-1 and TRBJ2-7; either TRBD1 or TRBD2 may supply D (6 bases each). This CDR3 comprises 14 residues. Germline lookup yields CDR1 SGHRS and CDR2 YFSETQ. Trimming removed 4 bases from V and 3 bases from J, with 14 bases in between. The CDR3 region is CASSLEGGNYEQYF. DNA of the CDR3: TGCGCCAGCAGCCTGGAGGGGGGAAACTACGAGCAGTACTTC.

The chain couples TRBV7-9 to TRBJ2-7; 11 bases match TRBD1. The CDR3 is made up of 15 amino acids. Germline V lookup: CDR1 SEHNR, CDR2 FQNEAQ (reference sequence). Trimming cost V 5 bases and J 4 bases; bases outside gene matches: 7. This CDR3 reads CASSGGTGGWYEQYF. The CDR3 nucleotides read TGTGCCAGCAGCGGCGGGACAGGGGGATGGTACGAGCAGTACTTC. Full variable domain (remainder filled in from reference TRBV7-9 and TRBJ2-7): DTGVSQNPRHKITKRGQNVTFRCDPISEHNRLYWYRQTLGQGPEFLTYFQNEAQLEKSRLLSDRFSAERPKGSFSTLEIQRTEQGDSAMYLCASSGGTGGWYEQYFGPGTRLTVT.

The rearrangement joins TRBV7-9 to TRBJ1-1; 9 bases are shared with TRBD1. CDR3 length: 15 residues. The germline V gene encodes CDR1 SEHNR and CDR2 FQNEAQ (reference sequence). With V trimmed by 6 bases and J by 5 bases, 10 bases remained unmatched. In DNA form, the CDR3 reads TGTGCCAGCAGAGGGAACAGGGGGCCTGGAACTGAAGCTTTCTTT. This codes for CASRGNRGPGTEAFF. Variable domain in full (rest from reference TRBV7-9 and TRBJ1-1): DTGVSQNPRHKITKRGQNVTFRCDPISEHNRLYWYRQTLGQGPEFLTYFQNEAQLEKSRLLSDRFSAERPKGSFSTLEIQRTEQGDSAMYLCASRGNRGPGTEAFFGQGTRLTVV.

The genes are TRBV5-1 and TRBJ1-1; D is ambiguous. CDR1 SGHRS and CDR2 YFSETQ come from the germline V gene. The CDR3 sequence is 14 residues long. V lost 0 bases, J lost 1 base, and 7 bases lay in between. CDR3 nucleotide sequence: TGCGCCAGCAGCTTGGGGTTGTGGAACACTGAAGCTTTCTTT. The encoded protein is CASSLGLWNTEAFF.

This chain links TRBV5-1 with TRBJ2-1; D perhaps matches TRBD1 (5 bases). The ends were cut back, 3 bases at V and 9 bases at J, with 22 bases in the middle. Looked up from germline, CDR1 is SGHRS and CDR2 is YFSETQ. This CDR3 contains 16 residues. The CDR3 reads CASSSRGSPQGSEQFF. CDR3 in DNA: TGCGCCAGCAGCTCCCGTGGCAGCCCCCAGGGCAGTGAGCAGTTCTTC.

The rearrangement uses TRBV13 and TRBJ2-1; D may match TRBD1 or TRBD2 (6 bases each). CDR1 and CDR2 (germline): PRHDT, FYEKMQ (reference sequence). The CDR3 covers 15 residues. V shed 3 bases and J shed 7 bases, with 16 bases lying between them. In DNA, the CDR3 is TGTGCCAGCAGCTTGTGGGGGGCGCATAAGAATGAGCAGTTCTTC. Protein: CASSLWGAHKNEQFF.

This chain links TRBV11-2 with TRBJ2-2, with a tentative D call TRBD2 (6 bases). The germline V gene encodes CDR1 SGHAT and CDR2 FQNNGV. CDR3 length equals 16 residues. V lost 5 bases, J lost 4 bases, and 17 bases lay in between. The CDR3 region is CASSLLRGRRTGELFF. CDR3 coding DNA: TGTGCCAGCAGCCTATTACGGGGGAGACGCACCGGGGAGCTGTTTTTT.

The V and J genes are TRBV19 and TRBJ1-5, with 10 positions matching TRBD1. The CDR3 runs 18 residues. Trimming took 6 bases from V and 0 from J; bases not matched to a gene: 11. The germline gives CDR1 LNHDA, CDR2 SQIVND (reference sequence). CDR3 in amino acids: CASSFGTGDLPSNQPQHF. CDR3 DNA sequence: TGTGCCAGTAGCTTCGGGACAGGGGACCTCCCTAGCAATCAGCCCCAGCATTTT.

The genes are TRBV19 and TRBJ2-1; the D gene is possibly TRBD1 (6 bases). Trimming took 4 bases from V and 8 from J, leaving 9 bases between them. Germline lookup yields CDR1 LNHDA and CDR2 SQIVND (reference sequence). The CDR3 covers 12 residues. The CDR3 loop is CASSKDSDEQFF. The CDR3 nucleotides are TGTGCCAGTAGTAAGGACAGCGATGAGCAGTTCTTC.